The source of this T cell receptor beta chain is a study of cytomegalovirus exposure and HLA in healthy donors. Overall study findings and caveats: Through in vitro validation, a few CMV-associated chains were shown to be specific for CMV antigens. Reported results showed that the classifier diagnosed cytomegalovirus status with high specificity and sensitivity. An analysis done earlier found most TCR beta V segments productive about 87% or about 30% of the time.

V lost 3 bases to trimming and J lost 1 base, with 7 bases between them. CDR1 and CDR2 from the germline V gene are SEHNR and FQNEAQ (reference sequence). The length of the CDR3 is 13 residues. Amplification used 60 Vbeta primers and 13 Jbeta primers. Assay used: immunoSEQ multiplex PCR; TCRdb lists only in-frame clones, some missing. Counted here are some 130,000 clones, 65% to 70% occurring once; the ten biggest clones make up 1.5% to 2%. A word on this clone: No antigen is known for it.

The rearrangement joins TRBV7-9 to TRBJ2-7; weak D call: TRBD2 (6 bases). Sequenced input: PBMCs. The source is a human donor in good health. The CDR3 spells CASSLTRSYEQYF. Written as DNA, the CDR3 is TGTGCCAGCAGCTTGACTAGATCCTACGAGCAGTACTTC.